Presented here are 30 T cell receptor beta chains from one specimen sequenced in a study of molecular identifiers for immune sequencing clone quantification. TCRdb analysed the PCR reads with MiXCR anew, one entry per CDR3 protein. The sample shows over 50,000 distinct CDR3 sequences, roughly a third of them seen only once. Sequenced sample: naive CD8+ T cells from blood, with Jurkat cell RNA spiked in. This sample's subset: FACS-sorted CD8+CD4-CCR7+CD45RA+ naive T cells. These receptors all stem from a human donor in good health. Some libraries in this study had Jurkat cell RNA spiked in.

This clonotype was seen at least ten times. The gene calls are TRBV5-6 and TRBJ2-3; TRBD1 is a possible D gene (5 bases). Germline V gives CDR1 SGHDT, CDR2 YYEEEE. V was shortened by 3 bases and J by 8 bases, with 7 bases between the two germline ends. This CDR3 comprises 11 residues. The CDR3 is CASSSGLTQYF. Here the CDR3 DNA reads TGTGCCAGCAGCTCAGGGCTTACGCAGTATTTT.

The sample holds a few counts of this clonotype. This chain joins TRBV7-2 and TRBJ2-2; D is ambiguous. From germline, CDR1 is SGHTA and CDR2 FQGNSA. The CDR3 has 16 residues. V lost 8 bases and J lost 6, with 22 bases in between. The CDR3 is CASPGPAVLKPGELFF. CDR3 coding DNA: TGTGCCAGCCCGGGCCCCGCAGTGTTGAAGCCCGGGGAGCTGTTTTTT. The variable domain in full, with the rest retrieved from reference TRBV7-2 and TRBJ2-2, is GAGVSQSPSNKVTEKGKDVELRCDPISGHTALYWYRQSLGQGLEFLIYFQGNSAPDKSGLPSDRFSAERTGGSVSTLTIQRTQQEDSAVYLCASPGPAVLKPGELFFGEGSRLTVL.

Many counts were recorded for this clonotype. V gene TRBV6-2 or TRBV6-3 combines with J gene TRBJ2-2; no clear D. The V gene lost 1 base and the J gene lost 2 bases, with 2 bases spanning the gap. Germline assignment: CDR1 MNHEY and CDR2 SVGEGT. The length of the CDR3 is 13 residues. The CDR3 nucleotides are TGTGCCAGCAGTTACTTTAACACCGGGGAGCTGTTTTTT. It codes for CASSYFNTGELFF.

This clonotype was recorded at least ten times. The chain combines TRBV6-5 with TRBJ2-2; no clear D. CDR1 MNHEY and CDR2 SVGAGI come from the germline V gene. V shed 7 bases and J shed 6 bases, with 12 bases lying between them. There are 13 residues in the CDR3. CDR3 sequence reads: CASTPGGSGELFF. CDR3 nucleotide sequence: TGTGCCAGCACCCCCGGCGGTTCCGGGGAGCTGTTTTTT.

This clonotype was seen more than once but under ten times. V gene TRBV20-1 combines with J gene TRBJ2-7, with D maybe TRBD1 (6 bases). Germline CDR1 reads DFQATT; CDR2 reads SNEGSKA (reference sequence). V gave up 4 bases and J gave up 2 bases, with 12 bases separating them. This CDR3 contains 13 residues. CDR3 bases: TGCAGTGCTAAGACGGACAGACCCTACGAGCAGTACTTC. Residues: CSAKTDRPYEQYF.

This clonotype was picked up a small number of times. CDR3 protein: CASSYRGVNTEAFF. The DNA for the CDR3 is TGTGCCAGCAGCTACAGGGGGGTGAACACTGAAGCTTTCTTT. The chain couples TRBV5-4 to TRBJ1-1, with 8 bases lining up with TRBD1. V shed 3 bases, J shed 0 bases, and the junction held 1 base outside the gene matches. The CDR3 runs to 14 residues. Germline CDR1 and CDR2: SGHNT and YYREEE (reference sequence).

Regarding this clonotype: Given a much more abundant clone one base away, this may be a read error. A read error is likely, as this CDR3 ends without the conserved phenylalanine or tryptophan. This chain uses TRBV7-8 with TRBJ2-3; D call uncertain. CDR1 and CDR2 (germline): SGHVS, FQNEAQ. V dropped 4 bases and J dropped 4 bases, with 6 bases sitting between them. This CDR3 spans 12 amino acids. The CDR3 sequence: CASSSRADTQYL. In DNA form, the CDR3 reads TGTGCCAGCAGCTCTAGAGCAGATACGCAGTATCTT.

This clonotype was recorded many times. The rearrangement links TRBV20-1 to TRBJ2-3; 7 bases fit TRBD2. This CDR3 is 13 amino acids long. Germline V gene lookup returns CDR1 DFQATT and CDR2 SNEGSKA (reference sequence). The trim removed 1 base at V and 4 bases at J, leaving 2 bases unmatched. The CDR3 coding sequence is TGCAGTGCTAGAGTAGGGAGGGCAGATACGCAGTATTTT. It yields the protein CSARVGRADTQYF.

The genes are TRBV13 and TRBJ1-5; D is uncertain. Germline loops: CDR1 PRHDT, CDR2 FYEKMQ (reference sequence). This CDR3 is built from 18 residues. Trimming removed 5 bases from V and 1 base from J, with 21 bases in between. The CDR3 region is CASSRIHWLHASNQPQHF. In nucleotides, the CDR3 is TGTGCCAGCAGCCGCATTCATTGGCTACACGCGAGCAATCAGCCCCAGCATTTT.

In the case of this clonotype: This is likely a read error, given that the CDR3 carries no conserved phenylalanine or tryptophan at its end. In DNA form, the CDR3 reads TGTGCCAGCAGCTTGGGCAGCGGAAACACAGATACGCAGTATTTA. It translates to CASSLGSGNTDTQYL. V and J are TRBV5-3 and TRBJ2-3; TRBD2 is a possible D gene (5 bases). TRBV5-3 is known as an ORF, though its function is uncertain. This CDR3 comprises 15 residues.

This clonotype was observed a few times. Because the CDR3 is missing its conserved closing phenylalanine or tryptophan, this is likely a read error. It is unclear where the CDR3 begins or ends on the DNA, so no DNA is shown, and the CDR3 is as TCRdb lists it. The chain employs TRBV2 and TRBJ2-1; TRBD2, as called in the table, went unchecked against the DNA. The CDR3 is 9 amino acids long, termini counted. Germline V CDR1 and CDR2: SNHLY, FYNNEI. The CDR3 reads CASIQKDYI.

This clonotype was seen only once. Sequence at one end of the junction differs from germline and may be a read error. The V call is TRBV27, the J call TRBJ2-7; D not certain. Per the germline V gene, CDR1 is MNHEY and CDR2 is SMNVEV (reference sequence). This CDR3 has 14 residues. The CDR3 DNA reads TGCGCCAGCAGTTTCGCCCGGGCTTCCTACGAGCAGTACTTC. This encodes CASSFARASYEQYF.

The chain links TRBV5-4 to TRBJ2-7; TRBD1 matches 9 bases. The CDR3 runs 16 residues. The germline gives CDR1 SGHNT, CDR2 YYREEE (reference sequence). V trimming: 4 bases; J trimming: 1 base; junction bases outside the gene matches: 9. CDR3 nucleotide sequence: TGTGCCAGCAGCCAAAGACAGGGGGTTAAGTCCTACGAGCAGTACTTC. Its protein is CASSQRQGVKSYEQYF.

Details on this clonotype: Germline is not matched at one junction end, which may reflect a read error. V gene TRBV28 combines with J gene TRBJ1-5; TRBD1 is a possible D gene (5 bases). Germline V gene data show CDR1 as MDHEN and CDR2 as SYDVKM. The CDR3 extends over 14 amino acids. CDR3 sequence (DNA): TGTGCCAGCACGGGGGTAGACAGCAATCCGCCCCAGAATTTT. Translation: CASTGVDSNPPQNF. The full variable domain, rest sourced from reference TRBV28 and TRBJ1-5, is DVKVTQSSRYLVKRTGEKVFLECVQDMDHENMFWYRQDPGLGLRLIYFSYDVKMKEKGDIPEGYSVSREKKERFSLILESASTNQTSMYLCASTGVDSNPPQNFGDGTRLSIL.

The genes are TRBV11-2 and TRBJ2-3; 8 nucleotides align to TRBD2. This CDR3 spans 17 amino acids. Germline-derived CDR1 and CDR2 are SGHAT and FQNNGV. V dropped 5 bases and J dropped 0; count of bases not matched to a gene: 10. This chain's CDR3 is CASSPEASGPSTDTQYF. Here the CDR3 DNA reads TGTGCCAGCAGCCCCGAGGCTAGCGGGCCTAGCACAGATACGCAGTATTTT.

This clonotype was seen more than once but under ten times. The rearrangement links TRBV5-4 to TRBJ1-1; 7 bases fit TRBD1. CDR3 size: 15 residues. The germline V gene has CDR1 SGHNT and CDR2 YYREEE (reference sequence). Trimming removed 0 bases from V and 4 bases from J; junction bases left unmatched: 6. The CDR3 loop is CASSLGTGDGTEAFF. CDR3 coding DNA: TGTGCCAGCAGCTTGGGAACAGGGGACGGCACTGAAGCTTTCTTT.

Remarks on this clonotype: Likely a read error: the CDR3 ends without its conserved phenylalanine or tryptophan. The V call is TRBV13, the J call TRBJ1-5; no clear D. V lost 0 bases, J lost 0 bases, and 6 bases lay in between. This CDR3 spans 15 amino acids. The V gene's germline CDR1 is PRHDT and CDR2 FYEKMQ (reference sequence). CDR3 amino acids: CASSLGAGSNQPQHY. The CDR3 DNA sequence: TGTGCCAGCAGCTTAGGGGCGGGTAGCAATCAGCCCCAGCATTAT.

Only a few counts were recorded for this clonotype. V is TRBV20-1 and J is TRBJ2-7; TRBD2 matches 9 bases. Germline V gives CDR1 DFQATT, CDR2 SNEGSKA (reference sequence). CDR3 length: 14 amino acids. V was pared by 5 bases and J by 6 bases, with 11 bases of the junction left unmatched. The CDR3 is CSAPFGGRASEQYF. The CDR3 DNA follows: TGCAGTGCTCCCTTTGGCGGGAGGGCCTCCGAGCAGTACTTC.

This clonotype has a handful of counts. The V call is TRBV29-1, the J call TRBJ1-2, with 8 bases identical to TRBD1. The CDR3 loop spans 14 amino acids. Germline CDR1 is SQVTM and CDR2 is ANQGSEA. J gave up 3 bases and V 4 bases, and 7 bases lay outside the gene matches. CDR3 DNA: TGCAGCGTTGGACAGGGGTCCTTGGACTATGGCTACACCTTC. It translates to CSVGQGSLDYGYTF.

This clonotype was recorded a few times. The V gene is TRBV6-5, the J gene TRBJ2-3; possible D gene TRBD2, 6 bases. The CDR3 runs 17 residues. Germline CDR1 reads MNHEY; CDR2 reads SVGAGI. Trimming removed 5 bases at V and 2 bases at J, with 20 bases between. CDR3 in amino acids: CASSPGLLTGVTDTQYF. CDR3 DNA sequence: TGTGCCAGCAGTCCCGGATTGCTGACGGGAGTCACAGATACGCAGTATTTT.

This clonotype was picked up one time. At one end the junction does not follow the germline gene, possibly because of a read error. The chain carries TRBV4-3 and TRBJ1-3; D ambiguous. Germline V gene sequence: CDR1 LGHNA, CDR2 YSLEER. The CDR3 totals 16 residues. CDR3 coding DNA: TGCGCCAGCAGCCAAGATCGGTACGGCTCTGGAAACACCATATTTTTT. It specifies CASSQDRYGSGNTIFF.

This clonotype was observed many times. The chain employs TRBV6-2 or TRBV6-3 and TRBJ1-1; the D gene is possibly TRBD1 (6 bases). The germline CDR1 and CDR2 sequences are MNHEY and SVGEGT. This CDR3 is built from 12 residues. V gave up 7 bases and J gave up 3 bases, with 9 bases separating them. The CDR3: CASTRGYTEAFF. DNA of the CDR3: TGTGCCAGCACCAGGGGTTACACTGAAGCTTTCTTT.

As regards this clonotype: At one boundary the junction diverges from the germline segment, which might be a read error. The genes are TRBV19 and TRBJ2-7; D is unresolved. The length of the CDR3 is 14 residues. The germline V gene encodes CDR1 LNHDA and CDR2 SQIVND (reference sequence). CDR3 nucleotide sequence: TGTGCCAGCCGCCCTTCGGCCGCAGGCTACGAGCAGCACTTC. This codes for CASRPSAAGYEQHF.

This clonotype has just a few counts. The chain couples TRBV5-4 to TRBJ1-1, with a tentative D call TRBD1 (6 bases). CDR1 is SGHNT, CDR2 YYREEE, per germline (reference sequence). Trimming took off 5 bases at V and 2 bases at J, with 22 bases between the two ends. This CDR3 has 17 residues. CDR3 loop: CASSPGGTLGPNTEAFF. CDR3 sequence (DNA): TGTGCCAGCAGTCCGGGGGGGACATTGGGGCCTAACACTGAAGCTTTCTTT.

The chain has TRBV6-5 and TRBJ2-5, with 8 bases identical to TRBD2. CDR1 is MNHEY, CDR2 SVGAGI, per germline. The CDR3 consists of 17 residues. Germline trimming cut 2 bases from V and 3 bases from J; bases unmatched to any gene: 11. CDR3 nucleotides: TGTGCCAGCAGTTACCAGAGTAGCGGGAAGAAAAAAGAGACCCAGTACTTC. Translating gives CASSYQSSGKKKETQYF.

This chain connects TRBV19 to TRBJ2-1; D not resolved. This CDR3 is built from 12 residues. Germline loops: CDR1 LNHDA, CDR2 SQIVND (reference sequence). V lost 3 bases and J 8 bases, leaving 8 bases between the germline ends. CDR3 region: CASSIATYEQFF. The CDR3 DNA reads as TGTGCCAGTAGTATTGCTACGTATGAGCAGTTCTTC. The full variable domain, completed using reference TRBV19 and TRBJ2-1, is DGGITQSPKYLFRKEGQNVTLSCEQNLNHDAMYWYRQDPGQGLRLIYYSQIVNDFQKGDIAEGYSVSREKKESFPLTVTSAQKNPTAFYLCASSIATYEQFFGPGTRLTVL.

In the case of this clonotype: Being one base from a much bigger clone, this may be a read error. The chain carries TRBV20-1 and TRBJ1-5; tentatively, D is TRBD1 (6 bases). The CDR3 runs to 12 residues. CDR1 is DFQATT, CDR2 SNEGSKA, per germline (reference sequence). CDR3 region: CSARDGQQPRHF. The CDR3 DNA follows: TGCAGTGCTAGAGATGGACAGCAGCCCCGGCATTTT.

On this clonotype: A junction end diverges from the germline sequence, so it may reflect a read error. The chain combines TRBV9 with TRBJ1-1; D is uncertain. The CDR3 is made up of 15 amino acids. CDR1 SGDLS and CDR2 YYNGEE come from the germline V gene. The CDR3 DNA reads TGTGCCAGCAGCGTAGACTACCTGTGGAACACTGAAGCTCTCTTT. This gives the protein CASSVDYLWNTEALF.

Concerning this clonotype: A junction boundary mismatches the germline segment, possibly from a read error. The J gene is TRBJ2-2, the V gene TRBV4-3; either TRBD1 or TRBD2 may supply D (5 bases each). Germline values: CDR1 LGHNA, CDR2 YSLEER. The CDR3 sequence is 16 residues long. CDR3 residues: CASSQDVAGKTGELYF. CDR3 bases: TGCGCCAGCAGCCAAGATGTGGCAGGGAAAACCGGGGAGCTGTATTTT.

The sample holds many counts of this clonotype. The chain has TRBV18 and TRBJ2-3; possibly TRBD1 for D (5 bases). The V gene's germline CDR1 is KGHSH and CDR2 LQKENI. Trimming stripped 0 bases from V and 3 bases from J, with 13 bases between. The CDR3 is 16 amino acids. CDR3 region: CASSPPSAGRTDTQYF. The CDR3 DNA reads TGTGCCAGCTCACCACCTTCGGCAGGGCGGACAGATACGCAGTATTTT.